The 2 T cell receptor beta chains listed next were all sequenced from one sample in a study of T cells in localized non-small cell lung cancer. Produced via immunoSEQ multiplex PCR; TCRdb's table is partial and in-frame only. The sample has about 5,900 clones, around 21% seen once; the top ten hold approximately 9.8%. The specimen was lung tumor tissue, collected before any cancer treatment. Source of these receptors: a female donor over 55 with stage I lung adenocarcinoma.

V and J are TRBV5-1 and TRBJ2-3; perhaps TRBD1 as D (6 bases). CDR3 length: 15 amino acids. The V end was cut by 0 bases, the J end by 3 bases, with 11 bases between. The V gene's germline CDR1 is SGHRS and CDR2 YFSETQ. CDR3 in amino acids: CASSLEPQGTDTQYF. CDR3 coding DNA: TGCGCCAGCAGCTTGGAGCCACAGGGAACAGATACGCAGTATTTT. Based on the CDR3 plus reference TRBV5-1 and TRBJ2-3, the full variable domain is KAGVTQTPRYLIKTRGQQVTLSCSPISGHRSVSWYQQTPGQGLQFLFEYFSETQRNKGNFPGRFSGRQFSNSRSEMNVSTLELGDSALYLCASSLEPQGTDTQYFGPGTRLTVL.

As DNA, the CDR3 is TGCAGCGCCGGGACAGGGGCTAACTATGGCTACACCTTC. Protein: CSAGTGANYGYTF. The chain is built from TRBV29-1 and TRBJ1-2; 10 bases line up with TRBD1. Germline CDR1 and CDR2: SQVTM and ANQGSEA. The CDR3 sequence is 13 residues long. Trimming took 7 bases from V and 0 from J; bases not matched to a gene: 2.